This TCR beta chain comes out of a study of T cell responses to AZD1222 COVID-19 vaccine. General study results and limits: Vaccine-related CD4 TCRs covered spike, predominating at 160-218 and 743-854.

Pooled samples include second doses given at about 4 or 12 weeks. Produced via immunoSEQ multiplex PCR; TCRdb's table is partial and in-frame only. The sample holds 140,000 or so clones; roughly 90% are singletons and the top ten take roughly 4%. This CDR3 spans 15 amino acids. V was shortened by 3 bases and J by 2 bases, with 13 bases between the two germline ends. Germline loops: CDR1 MNHNS, CDR2 SASEGT. Comments on this clone: Its antigen is still unknown.

The TCR comes from an adult who received the AZD1222 COVID-19 vaccine. The rearrangement links TRBV6-1 to TRBJ2-5; D is tentatively TRBD1 or TRBD2 (5 bases each). This specimen was peripheral blood, taken 28 days after the second AZD1222 dose. CDR3 residues: CASSDNGAIQETQYF. The CDR3 DNA is TGTGCCAGCAGTGACAACGGGGCTATACAAGAGACCCAGTACTTC.